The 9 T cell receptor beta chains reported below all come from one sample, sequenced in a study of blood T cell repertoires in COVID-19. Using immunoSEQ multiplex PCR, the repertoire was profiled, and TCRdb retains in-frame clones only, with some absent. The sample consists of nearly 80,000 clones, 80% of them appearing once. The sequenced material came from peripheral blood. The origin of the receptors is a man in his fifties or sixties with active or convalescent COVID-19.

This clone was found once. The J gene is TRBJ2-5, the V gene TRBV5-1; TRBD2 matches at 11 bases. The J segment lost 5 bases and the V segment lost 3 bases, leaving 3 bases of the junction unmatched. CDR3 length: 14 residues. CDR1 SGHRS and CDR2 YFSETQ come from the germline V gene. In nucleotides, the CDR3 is TGCGCCAGCAGCTCTAGCGGGGGGCGGGAGACCCAGTACTTC. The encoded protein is CASSSSGGRETQYF.

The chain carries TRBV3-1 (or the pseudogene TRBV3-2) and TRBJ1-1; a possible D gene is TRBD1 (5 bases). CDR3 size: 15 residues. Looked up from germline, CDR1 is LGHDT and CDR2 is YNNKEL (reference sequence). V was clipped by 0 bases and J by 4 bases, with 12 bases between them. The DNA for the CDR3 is TGTGCCAGCAGCCAAGAATCGGGGGTGGGCACTGAAGCTTTCTTT. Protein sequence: CASSQESGVGTEAFF.

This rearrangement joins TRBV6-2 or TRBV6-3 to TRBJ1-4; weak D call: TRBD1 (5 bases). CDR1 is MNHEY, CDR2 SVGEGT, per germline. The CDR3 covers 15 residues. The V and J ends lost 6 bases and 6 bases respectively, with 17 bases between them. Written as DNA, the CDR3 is TGTGCCAGCAGCACTCACAGGCCGGGAGATGAAAAACTGTTTTTT. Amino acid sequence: CASSTHRPGDEKLFF.

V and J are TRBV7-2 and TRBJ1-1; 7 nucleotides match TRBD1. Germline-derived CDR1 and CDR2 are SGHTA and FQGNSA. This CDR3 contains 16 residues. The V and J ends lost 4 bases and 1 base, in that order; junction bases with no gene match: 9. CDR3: CASSSGTAFSNTEAFF. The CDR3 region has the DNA TGTGCCAGCAGCTCGGGGACAGCTTTCTCGAACACTGAAGCTTTCTTT. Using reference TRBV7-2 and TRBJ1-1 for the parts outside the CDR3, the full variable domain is GAGVSQSPSNKVTEKGKDVELRCDPISGHTALYWYRQSLGQGLEFLIYFQGNSAPDKSGLPSDRFSAERTGGSVSTLTIQRTQQEDSAVYLCASSSGTAFSNTEAFFGQGTRLTVV.

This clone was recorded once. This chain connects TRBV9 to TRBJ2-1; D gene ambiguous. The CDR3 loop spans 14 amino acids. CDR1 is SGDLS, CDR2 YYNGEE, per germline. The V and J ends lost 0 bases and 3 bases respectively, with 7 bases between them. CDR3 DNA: TGTGCCAGCAGCGTAGGGGCTGGCTACAATGAGCAGTTCTTC. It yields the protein CASSVGAGYNEQFF.

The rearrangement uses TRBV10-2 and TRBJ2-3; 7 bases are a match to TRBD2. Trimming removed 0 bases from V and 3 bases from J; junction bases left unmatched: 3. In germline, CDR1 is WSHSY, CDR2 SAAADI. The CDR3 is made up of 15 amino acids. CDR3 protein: CASSESGGGTDTQYF. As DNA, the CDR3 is TGCGCCAGCAGTGAGTCTGGGGGGGGGACAGATACGCAGTATTTT.

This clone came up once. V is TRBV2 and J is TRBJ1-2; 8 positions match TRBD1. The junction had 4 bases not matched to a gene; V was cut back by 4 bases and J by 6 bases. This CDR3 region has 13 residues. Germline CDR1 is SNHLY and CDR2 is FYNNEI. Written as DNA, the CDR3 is TGTGCCAGCAGTGGCGACAGGGGAGATGGCTACACCTTC. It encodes CASSGDRGDGYTF. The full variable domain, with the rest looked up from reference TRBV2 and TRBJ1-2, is EPEVTQTPSHQVTQMGQEVILRCVPISNHLYFYWYRQILGQKVEFLVSFYNNEISEKSEIFDDQFSVERPDGSNFTLKIRSTKLEDSAMYFCASSGDRGDGYTFGSGTRLTVV.

The CDR3 loop reads CASSLSGDYGYTF. The CDR3 DNA sequence: TGTGCCAGCAGCTTGTCAGGGGACTATGGCTACACCTTC. The chain has TRBV5-5 and TRBJ1-2; a weak D match, TRBD1 (6 bases). Per germline, CDR1 SGHKS and CDR2 YYEKEE (reference sequence). The CDR3 spans 13 residues. Between the trimmed V and J ends, which lost 1 base and 3 bases, there was a span of 7 bases. The complete variable domain, with remaining parts taken from reference TRBV5-5 and TRBJ1-2, reads DAGVTQSPTHLIKTRGQQVTLRCSPISGHKSVSWYQQVLGQGPQFIFQYYEKEERGRGNFPDRFSARQFPNYSSELNVNALLLGDSALYLCASSLSGDYGYTFGSGTRLTVV.

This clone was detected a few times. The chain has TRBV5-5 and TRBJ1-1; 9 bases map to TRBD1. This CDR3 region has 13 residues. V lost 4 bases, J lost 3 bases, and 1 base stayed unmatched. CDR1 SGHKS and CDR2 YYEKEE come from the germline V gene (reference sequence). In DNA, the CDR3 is TGTGCCAGCAGCCGACAGGGGGACACTGAAGCTTTCTTT. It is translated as CASSRQGDTEAFF. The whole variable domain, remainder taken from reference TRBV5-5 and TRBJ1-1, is DAGVTQSPTHLIKTRGQQVTLRCSPISGHKSVSWYQQVLGQGPQFIFQYYEKEERGRGNFPDRFSARQFPNYSSELNVNALLLGDSALYLCASSRQGDTEAFFGQGTRLTVV.